Presented here are 23 T cell receptor beta chains from one specimen sequenced in a study of T cell responses to AZD1222 COVID-19 vaccine. Measured with immunoSEQ multiplex PCR; TCRdb has only the in-frame clones, and not every one. The data contain approximately 180,000 clones, 80% to 90% of them singletons. Material: peripheral blood, obtained on day 0 of AZD1222 vaccination. The receptor set was obtained from an adult in good health.

The chain is built from TRBV30 and TRBJ1-6; D is possibly TRBD1 (6 bases). Germline CDR1 GTSNPN, CDR2 SVGIG (reference sequence). The length of the CDR3 is 16 residues. Deletions cut 4 bases from V and 9 bases from J, with 22 bases between. The CDR3 spells CAWNFPLQGSSSPLHF. The CDR3 nucleotides read TGTGCCTGGAACTTCCCCTTACAGGGTAGCAGTTCACCCCTCCACTTT.

This clone was detected a few times. V and J are TRBV27 and TRBJ1-6, with D possibly being TRBD1 (5 bases). V gave up 6 bases and J gave up 5 bases, with 23 bases separating them. CDR1 and CDR2 (germline): MNHEY, SMNVEV (reference sequence). This CDR3 is 18 amino acids long. The CDR3 coding sequence is TGTGCCAGCAGCTTAAGAGAGGCCCCGGGACGTAATAATTCACCCCTCCACTTT. This encodes CASSLREAPGRNNSPLHF.

V usage is TRBV5-4 and J usage is TRBJ1-1, with D possibly TRBD1 on 5 matching bases. Between the trimmed V and J ends, which lost 7 bases and 1 base, there was a span of 14 bases. The CDR3 consists of 14 residues. Per germline, CDR1 SGHNT and CDR2 YYREEE (reference sequence). The CDR3 nucleotides are TGTGCCAGCTCCAAAAGGGGCCCGAACACTGAAGCTTTCTTT. This gives the protein CASSKRGPNTEAFF.

The DNA for the CDR3 is TGTGCCAGCAGCCAAGTCGGCTCGGCGCTAGGGGGTACGCAGTATTTT. Translating gives CASSQVGSALGGTQYF. The chain employs TRBV3-1 (or the pseudogene TRBV3-2) and TRBJ2-3; TRBD1 might be the D (6 bases). Germline CDR1 is LGHDT and CDR2 is YNNKEL (reference sequence). The ends were cut back, 1 base at V and 8 bases at J, with 19 bases in the middle. CDR3 length: 16 amino acids.

V and J are TRBV5-1 and TRBJ1-2; 7 bases align to TRBD1. Losses at the gene ends were 0 bases for V and 6 bases for J; bases not matched to a gene: 11. There are 16 residues in the CDR3. Germline CDR1 and CDR2: SGHRS and YFSETQ. CDR3 DNA sequence: TGCGCCAGCAGCTTGGGCCCTCAGGCAGGGGGGGATGGCTACACCTTC. Residues: CASSLGPQAGGDGYTF.

This chain connects TRBV6-5 to TRBJ2-7, with D perhaps matching TRBD1 (6 bases). Trimming removed 6 bases at V and 2 bases at J, with 17 bases between. Germline V lookup: CDR1 MNHEY, CDR2 SVGAGI. This CDR3 contains 15 residues. CDR3 protein: CASRPKWDTTYEQYF. CDR3 nucleotides: TGTGCCAGCAGACCAAAATGGGACACCACCTACGAGCAGTACTTC.

The rearrangement joins TRBV10-2 to TRBJ2-2; 9 nucleotides align to TRBD1. The CDR3 totals 16 residues. Germline V gene sequence: CDR1 WSHSY, CDR2 SAAADI. Trimming took 6 bases from V and 0 from J; bases not matched to a gene: 5. The CDR3 bases are TGCGCCAGCAGCCTACGGACAGGGGCGAACACCGGGGAGCTGTTTTTT. It specifies CASSLRTGANTGELFF.

The chain combines TRBV28 with TRBJ1-1; TRBD1 matches at 11 bases. There are 13 residues in the CDR3. Unmatched junction bases numbered 1, after V lost 6 bases and J lost 4 bases. Germline assignment: CDR1 MDHEN and CDR2 SYDVKM. CDR3 loop: CASRGQGGTEAFF. The CDR3 region has the DNA TGTGCCAGCAGGGGACAGGGGGGCACTGAAGCTTTCTTT. The full variable domain, its missing parts supplied by reference TRBV28 and TRBJ1-1, is DVKVTQSSRYLVKRTGEKVFLECVQDMDHENMFWYRQDPGLGLRLIYFSYDVKMKEKGDIPEGYSVSREKKERFSLILESASTNQTSMYLCASRGQGGTEAFFGQGTRLTVV.

The gene calls are TRBV27 and TRBJ2-7; the D gene is possibly TRBD2 (6 bases). V lost 3 bases and J 2 bases, leaving 20 bases between the germline ends. CDR1 MNHEY and CDR2 SMNVEV come from the germline V gene (reference sequence). This CDR3 has 17 amino acids. CDR3 amino acids: CASSLRGLGSETYEQYF. The CDR3 DNA reads TGTGCCAGCAGTTTGAGGGGACTCGGGTCGGAGACCTACGAGCAGTACTTC.

The chain joins TRBV21-1 to TRBJ1-5. TRBV21-1 is a pseudogene. This CDR3 region has 16 residues. The CDR3 sequence: CASSHIRVAHYQPQHF. The CDR3 DNA reads as TGTGCCAGCAGCCATATTAGGGTAGCCCATTATCAGCCCCAGCATTTT.

This clone was observed a single time. The chain employs TRBV20-1 and TRBJ1-2; unclear D gene. This CDR3 has 11 amino acids. Germline lookup yields CDR1 DFQATT and CDR2 SNEGSKA (reference sequence). V dropped 5 bases and J dropped 7 bases, with 11 bases sitting between them. The CDR3 loop is CSALSFSGYTF. As DNA, the CDR3 is TGCAGTGCTCTATCCTTCAGTGGCTACACCTTC.

This sequence joins TRBV28 and TRBJ1-2; 7 bases are a match to TRBD1. Germline V gene data show CDR1 as MDHEN and CDR2 as SYDVKM. J was trimmed by 8 bases and V by 7 bases; bases with no gene match: 7. The CDR3 runs 12 residues. This CDR3 reads CASKKAGGGYTF. In DNA, the CDR3 is TGTGCCAGCAAAAAAGCAGGGGGAGGCTACACCTTC.

In its sample, this clone was seen a few times. This sequence joins TRBV6-1 and TRBJ1-5; perhaps TRBD1 as D (6 bases). The V and J ends lost 4 bases and 5 bases respectively, with 24 bases between them. The germline V gene encodes CDR1 MNHNS and CDR2 SASEGT. The CDR3 contains 18 residues. The CDR3 here is CASSGRGAIPVGDQPQHF. In DNA, the CDR3 is TGTGCCAGCAGTGGGAGGGGGGCGATTCCCGTTGGCGATCAGCCCCAGCATTTT.

The V and J genes are TRBV2 and TRBJ2-7; 9 bases map to TRBD2. Germline V gene lookup returns CDR1 SNHLY and CDR2 FYNNEI. This CDR3 contains 15 residues. V trimming: 4 bases; J trimming: 7 bases; junction bases outside the gene matches: 11. CDR3 protein: CASSVPAGGRREQYF. DNA for the CDR3: TGTGCCAGCAGTGTTCCCGCGGGGGGGCGTCGTGAGCAGTACTTC. The full variable domain, rest sourced from reference TRBV2 and TRBJ2-7, is EPEVTQTPSHQVTQMGQEVILRCVPISNHLYFYWYRQILGQKVEFLVSFYNNEISEKSEIFDDQFSVERPDGSNFTLKIRSTKLEDSAMYFCASSVPAGGRREQYFGPGTRLTVT.

The chain joins TRBV30 to TRBJ2-7; TRBD2 matches at 7 bases. V was pared by 3 bases and J by 2 bases, with 10 bases of the junction left unmatched. CDR3 length equals 15 residues. CDR1 GTSNPN and CDR2 SVGIG come from the germline V gene (reference sequence). CDR3 protein: CAWRNAGTIPYEQYF. In DNA form, the CDR3 reads TGTGCCTGGAGGAACGCCGGGACTATCCCCTACGAGCAGTACTTC.

This rearrangement joins TRBV19 to TRBJ2-7, with D unclear. Germline lookup yields CDR1 LNHDA and CDR2 SQIVND (reference sequence). This CDR3 spans 13 amino acids. V dropped 4 bases and J dropped 0 bases, with 7 bases sitting between them. Here the CDR3 DNA reads TGTGCCAGTAGTAGGTCGCTCTCCTACGAGCAGTACTTC. Translation gives CASSRSLSYEQYF.

This clone was seen only once. V usage is TRBV6-5 and J usage is TRBJ1-1; D remains ambiguous. V shed 3 bases and J shed 1 base, with 6 bases lying between them. CDR3 length: 13 amino acids. Germline loops: CDR1 MNHEY, CDR2 SVGAGI. The CDR3 coding sequence is TGTGCCAGCAGTTATGGATGGAACACTGAAGCTTTCTTT. The encoded protein is CASSYGWNTEAFF.

The chain has TRBV6-5 and TRBJ1-1; D perhaps matches TRBD1 (6 bases). Trimming cost V 7 bases and J 3 bases, with 12 bases left between them. The germline V gene has CDR1 MNHEY and CDR2 SVGAGI. The CDR3 runs 13 residues. CDR3 sequence: CASNLQGHTEAFF. CDR3 bases: TGTGCCAGCAACCTACAGGGACACACTGAAGCTTTCTTT.

This clone was detected once. This rearrangement joins TRBV19 to TRBJ2-2; D not certain. V shed 6 bases and J shed 4 bases, with 15 bases lying between them. Germline CDR1 and CDR2: LNHDA and SQIVND (reference sequence). CDR3 length equals 15 residues. CDR3 region: CASRARFLPTGELFF. In DNA form, the CDR3 reads TGTGCCAGTAGGGCCCGATTCCTCCCCACCGGGGAGCTGTTTTTT.

This chain connects TRBV7-2 to TRBJ2-1; D may be TRBD2 (5 bases). The V gene lost 5 bases and the J gene lost 4 bases, with 18 bases spanning the gap. There are 16 residues in the CDR3. CDR1 and CDR2 (germline): SGHTA, FQGNSA. CDR3 region: CASSQSGTLKYNEQFF. CDR3 sequence (DNA): TGTGCCAGCAGCCAATCGGGAACTCTTAAATACAATGAGCAGTTCTTC.

The rearrangement uses TRBV7-8 and TRBJ2-1; D perhaps matches TRBD1 (6 bases). The CDR3 runs 15 residues. Germline CDR1 reads SGHVS; CDR2 reads FQNEAQ. V was shortened by 0 bases and J by 6 bases, with 12 bases between the two germline ends. CDR3 sequence: CASSLARGEGNEQFF. CDR3 nucleotide sequence: TGTGCCAGCAGCTTAGCCAGGGGTGAGGGCAATGAGCAGTTCTTC.

The chain recombines TRBV6-5 with TRBJ2-7; the D is unclear. The CDR3 covers 12 residues. V was shortened by 6 bases and J by 3 bases, with 9 bases between the two germline ends. Looked up from germline, CDR1 is MNHEY and CDR2 is SVGAGI. CDR3 amino acids: CASSQGHYEQYF. CDR3 DNA: TGTGCCAGCAGCCAAGGGCACTACGAGCAGTACTTC.

The rearrangement joins TRBV29-1 to TRBJ1-2; D unresolved. This CDR3 is built from 15 residues. Trimming took 4 bases from V and 4 from J, leaving 19 bases between them. Per germline, CDR1 SQVTM and CDR2 ANQGSEA. The CDR3 loop is CSVVGSGTPFYGYTF. CDR3 coding DNA: TGCAGCGTTGTGGGATCAGGTACTCCCTTCTATGGCTACACCTTC. Combining the CDR3 with reference TRBV29-1 and TRBJ1-2 gives the whole variable domain SAVISQKPSRDICQRGTSLTIQCQVDSQVTMMFWYRQQPGQSLTLIATANQGSEATYESGFVIDKFPISRPNLTFSTLTVSNMSPEDSSIYLCSVVGSGTPFYGYTFGSGTRLTVV.